Following are 28 T cell receptor beta chains from one sample sequenced in a study of cytomegalovirus exposure and HLA in healthy donors. 13 Jbeta primers and 60 Vbeta primers were used for the PCR. Some clones are missing from TCRdb's copy, which holds only in-frame ones; the method was immunoSEQ multiplex PCR. The data show tens of thousands of clones, roughly 75% seen once. Sequencing input: PBMCs. These receptors came from a young woman in good health and CMV-seropositive.

A few counts support this clone. This sequence joins TRBV2 and TRBJ2-1; 8 nucleotides align to TRBD1. This CDR3 has 16 residues. Looked up from germline, CDR1 is SNHLY and CDR2 is FYNNEI. Germline trimming cut 7 bases from V and 7 bases from J; bases unmatched to any gene: 15. The CDR3 bases are TGTGCCAGCACCCGACGGACAGGGAGGTATGCTAATGAGCAGTTCTTC. Its protein is CASTRRTGRYANEQFF.

V gene TRBV2 combines with J gene TRBJ2-5; 8 positions match TRBD2. The CDR3 runs 15 residues. CDR1 and CDR2 from the germline V gene are SNHLY and FYNNEI. V was pared by 5 bases and J by 5 bases, with 10 bases of the junction left unmatched. CDR3: CASSNNAGRGETQYF. CDR3 bases: TGTGCCAGCAGTAACAATGCCGGGAGGGGGGAGACCCAGTACTTC.

The chain carries TRBV11-2 and TRBJ2-1; TRBD1 aligns across 7 bases. The CDR3 totals 11 residues. J gave up 10 bases and V 6 bases, and 3 bases lay outside the gene matches. Germline values: CDR1 SGHAT, CDR2 FQNNGV. Written as DNA, the CDR3 is TGTGCCAGCAGTTGGGACAGAGAGCAGTTCTTC. Residues: CASSWDREQFF.

The chain joins TRBV27 to TRBJ1-5; the D is unclear. Germline values: CDR1 MNHEY, CDR2 SMNVEV (reference sequence). V lost 4 bases, J lost 0 bases, and 10 bases lay in between. This CDR3 is built from 15 residues. The CDR3 is CASSSAALSNQPQHF. DNA for the CDR3: TGTGCCAGCAGTTCCGCGGCCCTTAGCAATCAGCCCCAGCATTTT.

The chain has TRBV18 and TRBJ1-1; no reliable D call. In germline, CDR1 is KGHSH, CDR2 LQKENI. The CDR3 is made up of 17 amino acids. The V end lost 1 base, the J end lost 0 bases, and 15 bases lay between the germline ends. The CDR3 loop reads CASSPRPSGLMNTEAFF. The CDR3 nucleotides read TGTGCCAGCTCACCACGTCCTTCAGGCCTCATGAACACTGAAGCTTTCTTT.

The V gene is TRBV9, the J gene TRBJ2-2, with D maybe TRBD1 (5 bases). The CDR3 has 15 residues. V lost 0 bases and J 4 bases, leaving 10 bases between the germline ends. CDR1 is SGDLS and CDR2 is YYNGEE in the germline V gene. The CDR3 region has the DNA TGTGCCAGCAGCGTAGAGGGGCTAAGCACCGGGGAGCTGTTTTTT. Translation: CASSVEGLSTGELFF. The full variable domain, with the rest looked up from reference TRBV9 and TRBJ2-2, is DSGVTQTPKHLITATGQRVTLRCSPRSGDLSVYWYQQSLDQGLQFLIQYYNGEERAKGNILERFSAQQFPDLHSELNLSSLELGDSALYFCASSVEGLSTGELFFGEGSRLTVL.

The rearrangement joins TRBV7-2 to TRBJ2-7; maybe TRBD2 (6 bases). CDR1 SGHTA and CDR2 FQGNSA come from the germline V gene. V dropped 1 base and J dropped 4 bases, with 20 bases sitting between them. The length of the CDR3 is 17 residues. In nucleotides, the CDR3 is TGTGCCAGCAGCTTAGGGAGGGGCGGGCGGCCCCCTTACGAGCAGTACTTC. This sequence encodes CASSLGRGGRPPYEQYF.

CDR3 protein: CASSSRGGNYGYTF. The DNA of the CDR3 is TGTGCCAGCAGTTCCCGGGGGGGGAACTATGGCTACACCTTC. The chain combines TRBV6-6 with TRBJ1-2; possibly TRBD1 for D (5 bases). Trimming shortened V by 4 bases and J by 2 bases, and 11 bases separated the two germline ends. Germline V lookup: CDR1 MNHNY, CDR2 SVGAGI (reference sequence). The CDR3 spans 14 residues.

The chain carries TRBV9 and TRBJ2-1; the D is unclear. Germline V gene data show CDR1 as SGDLS and CDR2 as YYNGEE. The V gene lost 0 bases and the J gene lost 7 bases, with 5 bases spanning the gap. The CDR3 is 12 amino acids. The CDR3 here is CASSVAENEQFF. In nucleotides, the CDR3 is TGTGCCAGCAGCGTAGCGGAGAATGAGCAGTTCTTC.

V and J are TRBV5-4 and TRBJ2-4; 9 bases match TRBD1. The ends lost 4 bases at V and 1 base at J; junction bases unmatched: 6. The CDR3 contains 16 residues. Germline V CDR1 and CDR2: SGHNT, YYREEE (reference sequence). DNA of the CDR3: TGTGCCAGCAGCCCGGGACAGGGAGATGCCAAAAACATTCAGTACTTC. Translation gives CASSPGQGDAKNIQYF.

The J gene is TRBJ1-3, the V gene TRBV15; the match to TRBD1 covers 9 bases. The J segment lost 3 bases and the V segment lost 3 bases, leaving 15 bases of the junction unmatched. The CDR3 spans 19 residues. CDR1 and CDR2 (germline): LNHNV, YYDKDF (reference sequence). CDR3 loop: CATSSWPPFDRGIGNTIYF. Here the CDR3 DNA reads TGTGCCACCAGCAGTTGGCCCCCTTTCGACAGGGGGATTGGAAACACCATATATTTT.

This clone was seen only a few times. The chain employs TRBV30 and TRBJ1-1; TRBD1 might be the D (5 bases). Germline V gene sequence: CDR1 GTSNPN, CDR2 SVGIG (reference sequence). V lost 0 bases and J lost 6, with 11 bases in between. This CDR3 has 13 amino acids. CDR3 sequence: CAWSVRWGSEAFF. In nucleotides, the CDR3 is TGTGCCTGGAGTGTACGGTGGGGCTCTGAAGCTTTCTTT.

The rearrangement uses TRBV6-5 and TRBJ2-7; 10 bases align to TRBD2. The CDR3 runs to 15 residues. Germline V gene data show CDR1 as MNHEY and CDR2 as SVGAGI. The V segment lost 5 bases and the J segment 2 bases; nucleotides outside the gene matches: 6. This CDR3 reads CASSPRAGGPYEQYF. The CDR3 nucleotides read TGTGCCAGCAGTCCGCGAGCGGGAGGGCCCTACGAGCAGTACTTC.

This chain joins TRBV19 and TRBJ1-1; 8 nucleotides match TRBD1. V lost 7 bases, J lost 4 bases, and 11 bases stayed unmatched. This CDR3 comprises 15 residues. CDR1 LNHDA and CDR2 SQIVND come from the germline V gene (reference sequence). The CDR3 bases are TGTGCCAGTATAGCTCCAGGGGGCCGTGGCACTGAAGCTTTCTTT. It specifies CASIAPGGRGTEAFF.

The rearrangement links TRBV9 to TRBJ1-1, with 8 positions matching TRBD1. Germline V gene data show CDR1 as SGDLS and CDR2 as YYNGEE. This CDR3 region has 14 residues. Losses at the gene ends were 4 bases for V and 5 bases for J; bases not matched to a gene: 7. For the CDR3, the DNA is TGTGCCAGCAGCCCTAGACAGGGGAGGACTGAAGCTTTCTTT. Translated: CASSPRQGRTEAFF.

The V and J genes are TRBV5-8 and TRBJ2-5, with TRBD2 matching 14 bases. CDR1 is SGHTS, CDR2 YDEGEE, per germline. The CDR3 contains 17 residues. Trimming removed 0 bases from V and 4 bases from J; junction bases left unmatched: 5. The CDR3 loop reads CASSLGGLAGVGETQYF. CDR3 bases: TGTGCCAGCAGCTTGGGGGGACTAGCGGGAGTTGGAGAGACCCAGTACTTC.

V is TRBV28 and J is TRBJ1-5, with D perhaps TRBD1 (5 bases). The CDR3 has 12 residues. Germline CDR1 MDHEN, CDR2 SYDVKM. Trimming stripped 8 bases from V and 8 bases from J, with 13 bases between. As DNA, the CDR3 is TGTGCCAGCCAAGACAGCAAGGAGCCCCAGCATTTT. Translating gives CASQDSKEPQHF.

This chain links TRBV5-4 with TRBJ2-5; maybe TRBD2 (7 bases). The CDR3 covers 15 residues. V lost 2 bases and J lost 0, with 11 bases in between. The germline V gene encodes CDR1 SGHNT and CDR2 YYREEE (reference sequence). Written as DNA, the CDR3 is TGTGCCAGCAGCTTATGGCGGGGGCACCAAGAGACCCAGTACTTC. Protein: CASSLWRGHQETQYF.

This chain joins TRBV7-9 and TRBJ2-4; 8 nucleotides agree with TRBD2. CDR1 is SEHNR and CDR2 is FQNEAQ in the germline V gene (reference sequence). The CDR3 loop spans 15 amino acids. The trim removed 4 bases at V and 5 bases at J, leaving 7 bases unmatched. The CDR3 DNA is TGTGCCAGCAGCTCGCCGGGACTAGGGGAAAACATTCAGTACTTC. As protein: CASSSPGLGENIQYF.

J is TRBJ2-3 and V is TRBV28; D gene unclear. The V gene's germline CDR1 is MDHEN and CDR2 SYDVKM. This CDR3 comprises 14 residues. Trimming stripped 6 bases from V and 4 bases from J, with 14 bases between. The CDR3 nucleotides read TGTGCCAGCAGCCGTAGATTTTATGCAGATACGCAGTATTTT. Its protein is CASSRRFYADTQYF.

The chain is built from TRBV9 and TRBJ1-2, with TRBD1 matching 8 bases. The V gene's germline CDR1 is SGDLS and CDR2 YYNGEE. This CDR3 region has 13 residues. V was pared by 4 bases and J by 14 bases, with 13 bases of the junction left unmatched. CDR3 sequence (DNA): TGTGCCAGCAGCCCTAGACAGGGGAAAACCTTGACCTTC. The encoded protein is CASSPRQGKTLTF.

The genes are TRBV5-1 and TRBJ2-7; D is possibly TRBD1 (6 bases). This CDR3 region has 14 residues. Looked up from germline, CDR1 is SGHRS and CDR2 is YFSETQ. The germline V and J ends were trimmed by 4 bases and 2 bases, with 13 bases remaining between them. The CDR3 here is CASSGGRGAYEQYF. CDR3 nucleotides: TGCGCCAGCAGCGGGGGCCGAGGGGCCTACGAGCAGTACTTC.

The chain links TRBV30 to TRBJ2-5; 11 bases fit TRBD2. The end of the DNA is better explained by TRBJ2-7, so the J call may be wrong. The CDR3 length is 17 residues. The germline gives CDR1 GTSNPN, CDR2 SVGIG (reference sequence). CDR3: CAWSAGTSGRLSYEQYF. The CDR3, as DNA: TGTGCCTGGAGTGCCGGGACTAGCGGAAGACTCTCCTACGAGCAGTACTTC.

V and J are TRBV27 and TRBJ1-4; no reliable D call. V was cut by 4 bases and J by 0 bases, with 6 bases left in between. Germline CDR1 is MNHEY and CDR2 is SMNVEV (reference sequence). The CDR3 totals 14 residues. The CDR3 loop is CASSSSATNEKLFF. CDR3 coding DNA: TGTGCCAGCAGTTCCTCCGCAACTAATGAAAAACTGTTTTTT.

The gene calls are TRBV5-6 and TRBJ2-5; 7 nucleotides agree with TRBD1. Per the germline V gene, CDR1 is SGHDT and CDR2 is YYEEEE. With V trimmed by 1 base and J by 5 bases, 11 bases remained unmatched. The CDR3 length is 16 residues. The CDR3 sequence is CASSLNRGIGVETQYF. The CDR3 DNA reads TGTGCCAGCAGCTTGAACAGGGGCATTGGTGTTGAGACCCAGTACTTC.

The chain is built from TRBV28 and TRBJ2-6; D is possibly TRBD1 (6 bases). CDR1 and CDR2 (germline): MDHEN, SYDVKM. The ends were cut back, 7 bases at V and 2 bases at J, with 12 bases in the middle. The CDR3 consists of 15 residues. This CDR3 is CASTLGAPGANVLTF. CDR3 DNA: TGTGCCAGCACACTGGGGGCTCCTGGGGCCAACGTCCTGACTTTC. The full variable domain, in which reference TRBV28 and TRBJ2-6 provide the parts outside the CDR3, is DVKVTQSSRYLVKRTGEKVFLECVQDMDHENMFWYRQDPGLGLRLIYFSYDVKMKEKGDIPEGYSVSREKKERFSLILESASTNQTSMYLCASTLGAPGANVLTFGAGSRLTVL.

This clone occurred a few times. The chain uses TRBV5-1 and TRBJ2-3; 12 bases line up with TRBD2. Germline CDR1 and CDR2: SGHRS and YFSETQ. The V gene end was trimmed by 3 bases and the J gene end by 4 bases; junction bases not matched to a gene: 3. CDR3 size: 15 residues. The CDR3: CASSSSGRVADTQYF. The CDR3 bases are TGCGCCAGCAGCTCTAGCGGGAGGGTGGCAGATACGCAGTATTTT.

CDR3: CASTGGAGGFYGYTF. CDR3 DNA sequence: TGTGCCAGCACTGGAGGGGCAGGGGGCTTCTATGGCTACACCTTC. V and J are TRBV5-6 and TRBJ1-2, with 8 bases aligning to TRBD1. The germline gives CDR1 SGHDT, CDR2 YYEEEE. There are 15 residues in the CDR3. V was clipped by 6 bases and J by 4 bases; unmatched bases: 11.